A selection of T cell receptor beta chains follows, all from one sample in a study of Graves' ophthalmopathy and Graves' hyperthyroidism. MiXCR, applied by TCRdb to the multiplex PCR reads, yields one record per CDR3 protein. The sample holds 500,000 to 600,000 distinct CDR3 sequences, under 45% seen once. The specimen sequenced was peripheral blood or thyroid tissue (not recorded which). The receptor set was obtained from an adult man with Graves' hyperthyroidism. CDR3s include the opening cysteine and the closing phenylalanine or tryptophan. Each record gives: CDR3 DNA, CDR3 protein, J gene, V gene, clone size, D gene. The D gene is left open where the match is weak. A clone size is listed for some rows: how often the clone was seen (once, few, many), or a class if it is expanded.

TGTGCCAGCAGTTACTCTGCGGTAGAGGGACTGTTTTTT | CASSYSAVEGLFF | TRBJ1-4 | TRBV6-5 | many | -
TGCAGCGTTGGGGACAGGCTGGAATCTTTC | CSVGDRLESF | TRBJ1-2 | TRBV29-1 | - | TRBD1
TGTGCCAGCAGCTTAGCCAGCCTTGAAGCTTTCTTT | CASSLASLEAFF | TRBJ1-1 | TRBV11-2 | - | -
TGTGCCAGTAGATTAGGGATTTCCTACAATGAGCAGTTCTTC | CASRLGISYNEQFF | TRBJ2-1 | TRBV19 | - | -
TGCAGCGTTGTAAGGCCTAGCGGGACGTACGAGCAGTACTTC | CSVVRPSGTYEQYF | TRBJ2-7 | TRBV29-1 | - | TRBD2
TGTGCCAGCAGCTTAAGTCGGACAGCCTACGAGCAGTACTTC | CASSLSRTAYEQYF | TRBJ2-7 | TRBV7-2 | many | -
TGTGCCAGCAGCTTTCGCTCAGGGGACGAGCAGTACTTC | CASSFRSGDEQYF | TRBJ2-7 | TRBV7-9 | many | -
TGTGCCAGCAGCCTTAATATGTGGGGTCTGGAGACCCAGTACTTC | CASSLNMWGLETQYF | TRBJ2-5 | TRBV7-9 | many | -
TGTGCCAGCAGTTTACGCCCGACAGGGGGGCACCAAGAGACCCAGTACTTC | CASSLRPTGGHQETQYF | TRBJ2-5 | TRBV12-3/TRBV12-4 | few | TRBD1
TGTGCCAGCAGCTCCTGGACTAGCGGGAGGGCCGCATCCTACGAGCAGTACTTC | CASSSWTSGRAASYEQYF | TRBJ2-7 | TRBV5-6 | - | TRBD2
TGCAGCCTTAGGGTAAAGACCGGGGAGCTGTTTTTT | CSLRVKTGELFF | TRBJ2-2 | TRBV29-1 | once | -
TGTGCCAGCAGTTACGAGGGGACAGGGTCACCCCTCCACTTT | CASSYEGTGSPLHF | TRBJ1-6 | TRBV25-1 | - | TRBD1
TGCAGCGTTGGGGGGAAAGCAACTAATGAAAAACTGTTTTTT | CSVGGKATNEKLFF | TRBJ1-4 | TRBV29-1 | many | -
TGTGCCAGCAGCTTAGGGTTCGTCTCCTACGAGCAGTACTTC | CASSLGFVSYEQYF | TRBJ2-7 | TRBV11-2 | few | -
TGTGCCAGCAGAGACGACAGGTTCAATCAGCCCCAGCATTTT | CASRDDRFNQPQHF | TRBJ1-5 | TRBV6-6 | - | -
TGTGCCAGCAGCCCTCAAACAGAGAACACTGAAGCTTTCTTT | CASSPQTENTEAFF | TRBJ1-1 | TRBV5-8 | many | -
TGCAGCGTTGCTGAACAGGCCCGGCAGTTCTTC | CSVAEQARQFF | TRBJ2-1 | TRBV29-1 | many | -
TGTGCCAGCAGCCAACCAACTTGGCGAACTGGGGTCAATGAGCAGTTCTTC | CASSQPTWRTGVNEQFF | TRBJ2-1 | TRBV14 | - | -
TGCAGCGTTGAAGTAGGGATGGGGTACTACGTCCTGACTTTC | CSVEVGMGYYVLTF | TRBJ2-6 | TRBV29-1 | - | -
TGTGCCAGCAGCTTAGCAGAGTCGGGCACTGAAGCTTTCTTT | CASSLAESGTEAFF | TRBJ1-1 | TRBV7-9 | once | -
TGTGCCAGCACCCCCGGGACAGGGAACACTGAAGCTTTCTTT | CASTPGTGNTEAFF | TRBJ1-1 | TRBV12-3/TRBV12-4 | many | TRBD1
TGTGCCAGCAGCCAAACGGGCAATGAGCAGTTCTTC | CASSQTGNEQFF | TRBJ2-1 | TRBV7-9 | - | -
TGCAGTGCTGGGGGACAGGGGTGGTCTGAAGCTTTCTTT | CSAGGQGWSEAFF | TRBJ1-1 | TRBV20-1 | - | TRBD1
TGTGCCAGCAGCTTGGCCGGTGGGCAGGTTGATGAAAAACTGTTTTTT | CASSLAGGQVDEKLFF | TRBJ1-4 | TRBV7-2 | many | -
TGCGCCAGCAGCTTGGCCAGGCAGGGATCCTACGAGCAGTACTTC | CASSLARQGSYEQYF | TRBJ2-7 | TRBV5-1 | few | -
TGTGCCAGCAGCTTAGGGTCCGCCTACGAGCAGTACTTC | CASSLGSAYEQYF | TRBJ2-7 | TRBV7-8 | many | -
TGTGCCACCAGTGATGGGGGCCTCATTAATGAAAAACTGTTTTTT | CATSDGGLINEKLFF | TRBJ1-4 | TRBV24-1 | - | -
TGTGCCAGCAGTTTAACAGGGGATAATTACGAGCAGTACTTC | CASSLTGDNYEQYF | TRBJ2-7 | TRBV28 | - | TRBD1
TGTGCCAGCAGTTACGGGGGGGGCACTGAAGCTCTCTTT | CASSYGGGTEALF | TRBJ1-1 | TRBV6-6 | - | -
TGTGCCAGCAGTGACGGTCTACCCACAGATACGCAGTATTTT | CASSDGLPTDTQYF | TRBJ2-3 | TRBV12-3/TRBV12-4 | - | -
TGTGCCAGCAGCTTATACAGGGGGGATGGCTACACCTTC | CASSLYRGDGYTF | TRBJ1-2 | TRBV7-2 | - | TRBD1
TGCGCCAGCAGCTTTTCGGGACAGGGGACAGAGACCCAGTACTTC | CASSFSGQGTETQYF | TRBJ2-5 | TRBV5-1 | few | TRBD1
TGTGCCAGCAGCTACGCTGACAGGGGTCTCAATCAGCCCCAGCATTTT | CASSYADRGLNQPQHF | TRBJ1-5 | TRBV7-9 | many | TRBD1
TGTGCCAGCAGCTTAGAAGGGACCCCGACAGATACGCAGTATTTT | CASSLEGTPTDTQYF | TRBJ2-3 | TRBV11-2 | - | -